The T cell receptor (beta chain) under discussion was sequenced for a study of regulatory dendritic cells for organ transplantation. Study-wide results and caveats: Of resting T cell subsets, memory CD8+ had the most alloreactive clonotypes.

Clones were sequenced by immunoSEQ multiplex PCR, and TCRdb holds only the in-frame ones, with some missing. The sample consists of about 34,000 clones, about 88% of them appearing once. Comment on this clone: The antigen remains undetermined.

Germline-derived CDR1 and CDR2 are LNHDA and SQIVND (reference sequence). V was shortened by 4 bases and J by 5 bases, with 12 bases between the two germline ends. The CDR3 sequence is 14 residues long. The sample comprised naive CD4+ T cells from blood. Subset described: CD45RA+ naive T cells. This receptor was obtained from a human donor in good health. The chain is built from TRBV19 and TRBJ2-1; D is possibly TRBD1 or TRBD2 (5 bases each). CDR3 DNA sequence: TGTGCCAGTAGTACCTGGGGGAGCGACAATGAGCAGTTCTTC. Protein product: CASSTWGSDNEQFF.